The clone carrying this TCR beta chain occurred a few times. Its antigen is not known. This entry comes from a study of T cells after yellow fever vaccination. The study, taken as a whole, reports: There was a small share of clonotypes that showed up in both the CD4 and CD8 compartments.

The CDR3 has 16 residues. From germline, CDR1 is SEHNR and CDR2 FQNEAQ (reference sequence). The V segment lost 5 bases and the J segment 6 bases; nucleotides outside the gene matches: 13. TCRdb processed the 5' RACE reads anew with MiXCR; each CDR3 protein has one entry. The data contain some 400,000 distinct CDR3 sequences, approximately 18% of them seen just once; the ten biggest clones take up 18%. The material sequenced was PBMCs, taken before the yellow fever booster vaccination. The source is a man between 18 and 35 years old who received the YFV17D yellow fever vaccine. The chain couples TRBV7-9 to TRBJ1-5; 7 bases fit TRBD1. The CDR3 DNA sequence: TGTGCCAGCAGCACCTATTACAGGGGAAGGGGTCAGCCCCAGCATTTT. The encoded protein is CASSTYYRGRGQPQHF.